Shown below are 5 T cell receptor beta chains from a single sample sequenced in a study of response to subunit inactivated influenza vaccine. TCRdb called the RT-PCR reads again in MiXCR, with one record for every CDR3 protein. The profile covers 530,000 or so distinct CDR3 sequences, with about 25% appearing a single time and around 2% taken by the ten largest. The material was CD4+ T cells sorted from PBMCs, obtained more than 4 days after vaccination. These receptor sequences come from a man aged 50-59 years who received an inactivated influenza vaccine.

The table lists this clonotype with a few counts. This rearrangement joins TRBV7-2 to TRBJ2-7; the match to TRBD2 covers 8 bases. The trim removed 7 bases at V and 0 bases at J, leaving 5 bases unmatched. Germline CDR1 and CDR2: SGHTA and FQGNSA. This CDR3 has 14 residues. The CDR3 loop is CASNKRGSSYEQYF. The CDR3 DNA sequence: TGTGCCAGCAACAAGCGGGGGAGCTCCTACGAGCAGTACTTC. The full variable domain, completed using reference TRBV7-2 and TRBJ2-7, is GAGVSQSPSNKVTEKGKDVELRCDPISGHTALYWYRQSLGQGLEFLIYFQGNSAPDKSGLPSDRFSAERTGGSVSTLTIQRTQQEDSAVYLCASNKRGSSYEQYFGPGTRLTVT.

The chain joins TRBV7-2 to TRBJ2-7; D not certain. CDR1 SGHTA and CDR2 FQGNSA come from the germline V gene. This CDR3 is 13 amino acids long. The V end lost 1 base, the J end lost 4 bases, and 8 bases lay between the germline ends. CDR3 loop: CASSLVVEYEQYF. Here the CDR3 DNA reads TGTGCCAGCAGCTTAGTTGTCGAATACGAGCAGTACTTC. The whole variable domain, filled in from reference TRBV7-2 and TRBJ2-7, reads GAGVSQSPSNKVTEKGKDVELRCDPISGHTALYWYRQSLGQGLEFLIYFQGNSAPDKSGLPSDRFSAERTGGSVSTLTIQRTQQEDSAVYLCASSLVVEYEQYFGPGTRLTVT.

The table lists this clonotype with a few counts. The CDR3 nucleotides are TGCGCCAGCAGCTTACAGGGCCTCGGGATAAACACTGAAGCTTTCTTT. This gives the protein CASSLQGLGINTEAFF. The rearrangement links TRBV5-1 to TRBJ1-1; D possibly corresponds to TRBD1 (6 bases). This CDR3 has 16 amino acids. Germline V gene sequence: CDR1 SGHRS, CDR2 YFSETQ. Trimming pared 2 bases from V and 2 bases from J, leaving 16 bases between.

This clonotype was observed once. The chain recombines TRBV9 with TRBJ1-6, with TRBD1 as a possible D gene (5 bases). Germline lookup yields CDR1 SGDLS and CDR2 YYNGEE. V lost 2 bases and J 7 bases, leaving 10 bases between the germline ends. The CDR3 has 14 residues. This CDR3 reads CASSVRTQNSPLHF. CDR3 coding DNA: TGTGCCAGCAGCGTCCGGACACAGAATTCACCCCTCCACTTT.

The rearrangement joins TRBV20-1 to TRBJ1-5; a possible D gene is TRBD1 (6 bases). The CDR3 has 13 residues. V was shortened by 3 bases and J by 5 bases, with 11 bases between the two germline ends. Looked up from germline, CDR1 is DFQATT and CDR2 is SNEGSKA (reference sequence). CDR3 DNA: TGCAGTGCTAGGGGGGGGGCGCATCAGCCCCAGCATTTT. It specifies CSARGGAHQPQHF.